This T cell receptor (beta chain) appears in the sequencing data of a study of cytomegalovirus exposure and HLA in healthy donors. Remarks on this clone: As yet, its antigen is unknown.

General study findings and limits: Most TCR sequences were uncommon, yet certain public TCRs appeared in many donors.

CDR3 length equals 15 residues. The junction had 3 bases not matched to a gene; V was cut back by 2 bases and J by 2 bases. The germline V gene encodes CDR1 SEHNR and CDR2 FQNEAQ (reference sequence). The data were produced by immunoSEQ multiplex PCR, yet TCRdb's version contains in-frame clones alone and is incomplete. Here the sample spans approximately 180,000 clones, around nine tenths being singletons. V and J are TRBV7-9 and TRBJ1-2; 9 bases match TRBD1. This TCR derives from a woman aged 30 to 39 in good health and CMV-seronegative. The source material was PBMCs. The CDR3, as DNA: TGTGCCAGCAGCTTACCGGGACAGGGAAACTATGGCTACACCTTC. It codes for CASSLPGQGNYGYTF.